The clone carrying this T cell receptor beta chain was recorded once. No antigen is known for it. This CDR3 spans 14 amino acids. The germline V gene encodes CDR1 DFQATT and CDR2 SNEGSKA (reference sequence). Unmatched junction bases numbered 3, after V lost 3 bases and J lost 2 bases. The sample comes from a study of T cell responses to AZD1222 COVID-19 vaccine. General observations from the study: Donors were largely white British and mainly female; clonal diversity was possibly underestimated. Regions left unmutated in variants are reportedly the target of nearly half of spike-specific TCRs. Repertoire samples came only from after the peak T cell response. Dominant CD4 TCR responses targeted spike regions 160-218 and 743-854.

Method: immunoSEQ multiplex PCR; TCRdb's copy keeps in-frame clones and lacks some. The sample lists roughly 120,000 clones; 80% to 90% were seen once. The starting material was peripheral blood, obtained on day 0 of MenACWY control vaccination. The chain carries TRBV20-1 and TRBJ1-2, with TRBD1 matching over 10 bases. The origin of this receptor is an adult in good health. As DNA, the CDR3 is TGCAGTGCTAGTCCGGGACAGGGGAACTATGGCTACACCTTC. It encodes CSASPGQGNYGYTF.